A selection of T cell receptor beta chains follows, all from one sample in a study of T-cell memory formation after mild COVID-19. TCRdb itself ran the 5' RACE reads through MiXCR, one entry per CDR3 protein. The repertoire has 450,000 or so distinct CDR3 sequences, 20% of them found once; the top ten carry roughly 8%. The sample comprised PBMCs or a T cell subset sorted from them (not recorded which). These receptors all come from an adult woman who had mild COVID-19 (a few samples of this study predate the infection). Cell type and time point are not known. Both conserved end residues are part of each CDR3. The D gene is left open where the match is weak. Clone size is given for some rows only: seen once, a few or many times, or a class if the clone is expanded.

NA,TRBJ1-6,TRBD1,TRBV6-5,CASSGGQSINSPLHF,TGTGCCAGCAGCGGGGGACAGTCGATTAATTCACCCCTCCACTTT
few,TRBJ2-3,TRBD2,TRBV7-3,CASSIASGARDTQYF,TGTGCCAGCAGCATCGCTAGCGGGGCCCGAGATACGCAGTATTTT
few,TRBJ1-2,TRBD1,TRBV24-1,CATSDSGRGANYGYTF,TGTGCCACCAGTGACTCCGGCAGGGGGGCTAACTATGGCTACACCTTC
few,TRBJ2-5,TRBD2,TRBV20-1,CSASGGGSFQVGETQYF,TGCAGTGCTAGTGGTGGCGGGAGCTTCCAAGTGGGAGAGACCCAGTACTTC
few,TRBJ2-3,NA,TRBV27,CASNGWGTDTQYF,TGTGCCAGCAACGGGTGGGGCACAGATACGCAGTATTTT
NA,TRBJ2-1,NA,TRBV2,CASSPFGQPEQFF,TGTGCCAGCAGTCCGTTTGGACAGCCCGAGCAGTTCTTC
many,TRBJ1-2,TRBD1,TRBV7-8,CASSAGTAYGYTF,TGTGCCAGCAGCGCCGGGACAGCCTATGGCTACACCTTC
NA,TRBJ2-1,TRBD1,TRBV7-7,CASSPSRQGSEQFF,TGTGCTAGCAGCCCATCCAGACAGGGAAGTGAGCAGTTCTTC
NA,TRBJ1-5,TRBD1,TRBV6-2/TRBV6-3,CASSYDQGARGNQPQHF,TGTGCCAGCAGTTATGACCAGGGGGCGCGAGGCAATCAGCCCCAGCATTTT
NA,TRBJ2-7,NA,TRBV7-9,CASSSGGGSYEQYF,TGTGCCAGCAGCTCCGGTGGGGGCAGTTACGAGCAGTACTTC
many,TRBJ2-3,NA,TRBV5-1,CASSAGWGIDTQYF,TGCGCCAGCAGCGCTGGATGGGGCATCGATACGCAGTATTTT
few,TRBJ2-2,NA,TRBV6-4,CASSPRGFANTGELFF,TGTGCCAGCAGTCCCAGGGGATTCGCGAACACCGGGGAGCTGTTTTTT
few,TRBJ2-7,NA,TRBV15,CATSRQDSAYEQYF,TGTGCCACCAGCAGACAGGACAGCGCCTACGAGCAGTACTTC
many,TRBJ1-2,NA,TRBV6-2/TRBV6-3,CASSPRRTFEIYGYTF,TGTGCCAGCAGTCCACGAAGGACCTTTGAAATCTATGGCTACACCTTC
few,TRBJ1-2,NA,TRBV27,CASSQTARNYGYTF,TGTGCCAGCAGCCAGACAGCCCGTAACTATGGCTACACCTTC
NA,TRBJ1-5,TRBD1,TRBV24-1,CATSDGTGWRASNQPQHF,TGTGCCACCAGTGATGGGACAGGCTGGAGAGCTAGCAATCAGCCCCAGCATTTT
NA,TRBJ2-3,NA,TRBV29-1,CSVILGTDTQYF,TGCAGCGTTATCCTGGGTACAGATACGCAGTATTTT
NA,TRBJ1-6,NA,TRBV9,CASSVGGGIGSPLHF,TGTGCCAGCAGCGTAGGAGGAGGGATAGGTTCACCCCTCCACTTT
NA,TRBJ1-5,TRBD1,TRBV19,CASSRTGTSNQPQHF,TGTGCCAGTAGTCGGACAGGGACTAGCAATCAGCCCCAGCATTTT
few,TRBJ1-1,TRBD1,TRBV27,CASSLPGGGFAEAFF,TGTGCCAGCAGTTTGCCAGGGGGCGGGTTCGCTGAAGCTTTCTTT
NA,TRBJ2-4,TRBD1,TRBV20-1,CSARSGTGLKAKNIQYF,TGCAGTGCTAGAAGCGGGACAGGGCTGAAAGCCAAAAACATTCAGTACTTC
NA,TRBJ2-1,TRBD2,TRBV12-3/TRBV12-4,CASSLAGYTYWGGSYNEQFF,TGTGCCAGCAGTCTCGCCGGTTATACCTATTGGGGGGGCTCCTACAATGAGCAGTTCTTC
NA,TRBJ1-2,NA,TRBV20-1,CSARNYGYTF,TGCAGTGCTCGTAACTATGGCTACACCTTC
few,TRBJ1-5,TRBD1,TRBV5-1,CASSLTGGSSQPQHF,TGCGCCAGCAGCTTAACAGGGGGCAGTTCTCAGCCCCAGCATTTT
many,TRBJ2-1,NA,TRBV11-1,CASSLALRDEQFF,TGTGCCAGCAGCTTAGCGTTAAGAGATGAGCAGTTCTTC
NA,TRBJ1-2,NA,TRBV24-1,CATSADSSYYGYTF,TGTGCCACCAGTGCGGACAGTTCCTATTATGGCTACACCTTC
NA,TRBJ1-2,NA,TRBV28,CASGYGYTF,TGTGCCAGTGGCTATGGCTACACCTTC
few,TRBJ1-2,NA,TRBV12-3/TRBV12-4,CASTLGGRGYTF,TGTGCCAGCACTCTCGGGGGACGTGGCTACACCTTC